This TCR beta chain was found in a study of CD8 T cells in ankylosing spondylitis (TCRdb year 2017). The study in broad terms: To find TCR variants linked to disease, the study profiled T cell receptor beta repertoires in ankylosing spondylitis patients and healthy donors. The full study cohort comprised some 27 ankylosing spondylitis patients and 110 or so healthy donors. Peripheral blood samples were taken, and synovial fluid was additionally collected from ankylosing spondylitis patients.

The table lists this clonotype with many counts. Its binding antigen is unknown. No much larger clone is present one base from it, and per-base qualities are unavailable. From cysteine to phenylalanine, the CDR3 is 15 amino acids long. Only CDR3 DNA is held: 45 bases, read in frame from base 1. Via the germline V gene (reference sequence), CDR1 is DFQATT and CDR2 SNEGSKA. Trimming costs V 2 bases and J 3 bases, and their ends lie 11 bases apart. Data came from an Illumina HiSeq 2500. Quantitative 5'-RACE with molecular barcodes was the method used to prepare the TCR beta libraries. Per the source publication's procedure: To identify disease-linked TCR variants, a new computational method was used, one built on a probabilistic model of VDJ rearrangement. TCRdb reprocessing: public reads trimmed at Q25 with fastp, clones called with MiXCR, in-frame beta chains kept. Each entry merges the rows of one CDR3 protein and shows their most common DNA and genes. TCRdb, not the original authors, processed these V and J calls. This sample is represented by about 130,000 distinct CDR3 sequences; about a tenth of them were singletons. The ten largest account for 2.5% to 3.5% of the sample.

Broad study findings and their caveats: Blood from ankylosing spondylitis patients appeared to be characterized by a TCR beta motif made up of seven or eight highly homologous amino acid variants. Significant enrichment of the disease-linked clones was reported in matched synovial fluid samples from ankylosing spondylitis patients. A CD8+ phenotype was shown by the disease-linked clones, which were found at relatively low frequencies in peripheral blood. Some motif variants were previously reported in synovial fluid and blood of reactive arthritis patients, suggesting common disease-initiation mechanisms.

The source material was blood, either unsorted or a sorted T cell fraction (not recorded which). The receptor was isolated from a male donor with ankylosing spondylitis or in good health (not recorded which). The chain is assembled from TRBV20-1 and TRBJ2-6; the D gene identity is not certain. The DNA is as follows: TGCAGTGCTAGATTGCGACGCGGTGGGGCCAACGTCCTGACTTTC. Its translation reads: CSARLRRGGANVLTF.